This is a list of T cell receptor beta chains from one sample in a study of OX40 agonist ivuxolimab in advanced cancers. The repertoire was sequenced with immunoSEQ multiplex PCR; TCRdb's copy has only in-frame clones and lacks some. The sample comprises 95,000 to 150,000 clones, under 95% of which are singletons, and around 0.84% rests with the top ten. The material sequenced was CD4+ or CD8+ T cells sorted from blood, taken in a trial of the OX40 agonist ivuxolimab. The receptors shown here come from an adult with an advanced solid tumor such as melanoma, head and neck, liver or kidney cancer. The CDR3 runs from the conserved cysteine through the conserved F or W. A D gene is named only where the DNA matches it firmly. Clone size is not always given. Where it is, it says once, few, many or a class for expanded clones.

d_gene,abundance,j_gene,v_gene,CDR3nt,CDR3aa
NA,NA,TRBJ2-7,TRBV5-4,TGTGCCAGCAGCCTATATACAGGGAACGAGCAGTACTTC,CASSLYTGNEQYF
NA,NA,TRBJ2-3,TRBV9,TGTGCCAGCAGCGCTTATCCAGATACGCAGTATTTT,CASSAYPDTQYF
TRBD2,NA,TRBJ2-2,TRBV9,TGTGCCAGCAGCAGACAGATGGCTGGCGGGAGCGGGGCCGGGGAGCTGTTTTTT,CASSRQMAGGSGAGELFF
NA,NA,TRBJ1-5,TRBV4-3,TGCGCCAGCAGCCAAGTGTTGGCGCGAGAAGATCAGCCCCAGCATTTT,CASSQVLAREDQPQHF
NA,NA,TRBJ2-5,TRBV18,TGTGCCAGCTCACCTTATAACCAAGAGACCCAGTACTTC,CASSPYNQETQYF
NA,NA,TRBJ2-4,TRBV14,TGTGCCAGCAGCCAATTCAAGAAAAACATTCAGTACTTC,CASSQFKKNIQYF
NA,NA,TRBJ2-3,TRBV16,TGTGCCAGCAGTCCTGGCGGGAGCACAGATACGCAGTATTTT,CASSPGGSTDTQYF
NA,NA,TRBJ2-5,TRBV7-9,TGTGCCAGCAGCAAAGGAGTACTAGTGGCCCAGTACTTC,CASSKGVLVAQYF
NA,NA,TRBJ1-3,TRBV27,TGTGCCAGCAGTGGACGGAGGGGTACTGGAAACACCATATATTTT,CASSGRRGTGNTIYF
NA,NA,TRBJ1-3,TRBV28,TGTGCCAGCAGCCTTTGGGCAGGCCTTAGCTCTGGAAACACCATATATTTT,CASSLWAGLSSGNTIYF
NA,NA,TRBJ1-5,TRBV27,TGTGCCAGCAGTTTATCTTACAATCAGCCCCAGCATTTT,CASSLSYNQPQHF
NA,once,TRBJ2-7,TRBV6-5,TGTGCCAGCAGCCACGCTAGAGGCGGGCACGAGCAGTACTTC,CASSHARGGHEQYF
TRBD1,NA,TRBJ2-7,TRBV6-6,TGTGCCAGCACCCTAGAGGACAGGTACGAGCAGTACTTC,CASTLEDRYEQYF
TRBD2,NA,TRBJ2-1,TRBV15,TGTGCCACCAGCAGAGATCCCTCTAGCGGGAAGGGTGAGCAGTTCTTC,CATSRDPSSGKGEQFF
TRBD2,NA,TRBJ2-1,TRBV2,TGTGCCAGCAGTGAGGGACTAGCGGGATTTGGCTCCTACAATGAGCAGTTCTTC,CASSEGLAGFGSYNEQFF
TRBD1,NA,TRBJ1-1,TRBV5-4,TGTGCCAGCAGCCAGACAGGGTACACTGAAGCTTTCTTT,CASSQTGYTEAFF
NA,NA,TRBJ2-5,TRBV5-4,TGTGCCAGCAGATCACAGGTCCAAGAGACCCAGTACTTC,CASRSQVQETQYF
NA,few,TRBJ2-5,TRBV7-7,TGTGCTAGCAGCTTAGCAAGACAAGAGACCCAGTACTTC,CASSLARQETQYF
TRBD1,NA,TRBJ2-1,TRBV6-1,TGTGCCAGCGGGGACAGGGGGGTCAATGAGCAGTTCTTC,CASGDRGVNEQFF